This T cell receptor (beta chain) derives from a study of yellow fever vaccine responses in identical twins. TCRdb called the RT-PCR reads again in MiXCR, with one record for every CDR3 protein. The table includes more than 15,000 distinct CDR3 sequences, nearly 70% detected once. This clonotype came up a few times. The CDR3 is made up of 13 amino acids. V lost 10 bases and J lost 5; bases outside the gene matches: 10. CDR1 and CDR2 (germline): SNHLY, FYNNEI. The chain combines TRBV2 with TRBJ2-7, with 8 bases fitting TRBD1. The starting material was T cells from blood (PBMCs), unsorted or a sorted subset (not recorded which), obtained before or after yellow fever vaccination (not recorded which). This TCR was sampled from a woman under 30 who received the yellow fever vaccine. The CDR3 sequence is CATHTGGVNEQYF. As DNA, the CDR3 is TGTGCCACCCACACAGGGGGAGTGAACGAGCAGTACTTC.